One and the same sample provided the 16 T cell receptor beta chains below, sequenced in a study of T cell changes during pregnancy in multiple sclerosis (dated by TCRdb to between 2018 and 2020). Receptors were amplified or captured by the immunoSEQ multiplex PCR assay. TCRdb holds this immuneACCESS table with in-frame rearrangements only. Some clones are missing; in checked studies, unresolved V genes explain under half, and the rest has no known cause. For this sample there are approximately 41,000 clones; more than 75% appear just once. The ten largest make up 1.4% of the sample. Material: PBMCs (not recorded whether the cells were cultured). These TCRs come from a female donor with multiple sclerosis, enrolled in a pregnancy study.

The chain is built from TRBV6-1 and TRBJ1-1, with no clear D. V lost 4 bases and J lost 1, with 7 bases in between. The CDR3 has 13 residues. Germline CDR1 MNHNS, CDR2 SASEGT. The CDR3 loop is CASSGGWNTEAFF. CDR3 bases: TGTGCCAGCAGTGGAGGATGGAACACTGAAGCTTTCTTT.

This clone occurred a few times. This chain links TRBV5-4 with TRBJ2-7; D not certain. Germline V lookup: CDR1 SGHNT, CDR2 YYREEE (reference sequence). The CDR3 runs to 13 residues. V dropped 0 bases and J dropped 1 base, with 5 bases sitting between them. DNA of the CDR3: TGTGCCAGCAGCTTGGTTTCGTCCTACGAGCAGTACTTC. This encodes CASSLVSSYEQYF.

The CDR3 bases are TGTGCCAGCAGTTCATCCGGGACAGGGGGGGTTGAGCAGTTCTTC. Translating gives CASSSSGTGGVEQFF. J is TRBJ2-1 and V is TRBV11-2; 11 nucleotides agree with TRBD1. The CDR3 totals 15 residues. V was pared by 6 bases and J by 9 bases, with 10 bases of the junction left unmatched. Per the germline V gene, CDR1 is SGHAT and CDR2 is FQNNGV.

The chain employs TRBV7-6 and TRBJ1-5, with a possible D match to TRBD1 (5 bases). Germline-derived CDR1 and CDR2 are SGHVS and FNYEAQ. The length of the CDR3 is 17 residues. V shed 3 bases and J shed 7 bases, with 22 bases lying between them. The CDR3 spells CASSLNPLGHMGQPQHF. The DNA for the CDR3 is TGTGCCAGCAGCTTGAACCCTCTGGGGCACATGGGACAGCCCCAGCATTTT.

The chain carries TRBV7-6 and TRBJ2-5; D perhaps matches TRBD1 (5 bases). From germline, CDR1 is SGHVS and CDR2 FNYEAQ. Trimming removed 3 bases from V and 2 bases from J, with 10 bases in between. The CDR3 runs to 14 residues. Written as DNA, the CDR3 is TGTGCCAGCAGCTTGGGGCTGGATCAAGAGACCCAGTACTTC. This translates into CASSLGLDQETQYF.

This clone was seen a single time. V is TRBV7-9 and J is TRBJ1-2, with D perhaps TRBD1 (6 bases). This CDR3 comprises 16 residues. Looked up from germline, CDR1 is SEHNR and CDR2 is FQNEAQ (reference sequence). Trimming left V 1 base short and J 8 bases short, with 20 bases between. The CDR3 DNA is TGTGCCAGCAGCTTAGAGGGGGGTGGAGGGAACAACGGCTACACCTTC. Residues: CASSLEGGGGNNGYTF. The whole variable domain, remainder taken from reference TRBV7-9 and TRBJ1-2, is DTGVSQNPRHKITKRGQNVTFRCDPISEHNRLYWYRQTLGQGPEFLTYFQNEAQLEKSRLLSDRFSAERPKGSFSTLEIQRTEQGDSAMYLCASSLEGGGGNNGYTFGSGTRLTVV.

The chain is built from TRBV4-3 and TRBJ2-1; 11 bases are a match to TRBD2. The CDR3 loop spans 14 amino acids. Germline V gives CDR1 LGHNA, CDR2 YSLEER. V was clipped by 4 bases and J by 15 bases; unmatched bases: 11. The CDR3 sequence is CASSLALAGDYAFF. CDR3 coding DNA: TGCGCCAGCAGCCTCGCACTAGCGGGAGATTATGCGTTCTTC.

This chain connects TRBV10-3 to TRBJ1-3; D unclear. Germline V CDR1 and CDR2: ENHRY, SYGVKD. This CDR3 region has 17 residues. The V end was cut by 1 base, the J end by 0 bases, with 13 bases between. The CDR3 bases are TGTGCCATCAGTGAGTTGGGCAGGCCGAGCTCTGGAAACACCATATATTTT. Its protein is CAISELGRPSSGNTIYF.

In its sample, this clone was seen once. V is TRBV7-2 and J is TRBJ2-2, with D tentatively TRBD2 (5 bases). Germline V gives CDR1 SGHTA, CDR2 FQGNSA. Trimming pared 4 bases from V and 3 bases from J, leaving 9 bases between. The CDR3 covers 14 residues. In nucleotides, the CDR3 is TGTGCCAGCAGCTCGAGGGCTGACACCGGGGAGCTGTTTTTT. This encodes CASSSRADTGELFF.

The chain links TRBV4-1 to TRBJ2-7; 8 nucleotides align to TRBD1. Germline V gives CDR1 MGHRA, CDR2 YSYEKL. Unmatched junction bases numbered 8, after V lost 0 bases and J lost 4 bases. This CDR3 comprises 16 residues. CDR3 in DNA: TGCGCCAGCAGCCAAGAGATTCGGACAGGGAATTACGAGCAGTACTTC. Amino acid sequence: CASSQEIRTGNYEQYF.

The chain combines TRBV6-1 with TRBJ2-7; D remains ambiguous. The CDR3 sequence is 14 residues long. Germline V CDR1 and CDR2: MNHNS, SASEGT. The germline V and J ends were trimmed by 2 bases and 2 bases, with 10 bases remaining between them. CDR3 nucleotides: TGTGCCAGCAGTGAATGGAGCGCGACCTACGAGCAGTACTTC. Translated, it gives CASSEWSATYEQYF.

The chain uses TRBV2 and TRBJ2-6; unclear D gene. The V gene's germline CDR1 is SNHLY and CDR2 FYNNEI. The CDR3 is 17 amino acids. The ends were cut back, 7 bases at V and 2 bases at J, with 18 bases in the middle. The CDR3 DNA sequence: TGTGCCAGCAAGGGTGCAGAATATAAGCCTGGGGCCAACGTCCTGACTTTC. Residues: CASKGAEYKPGANVLTF.

CDR3 sequence: CASSLYGGAGIDEKLFF. CDR3 bases: TGTGCCAGCAGCTTGTATGGGGGCGCAGGGATTGACGAAAAACTGTTTTTT. The chain couples TRBV5-6 to TRBJ1-4, with a tentative D call TRBD1 (6 bases). The ends were cut back, 1 base at V and 8 bases at J, with 21 bases in the middle. This CDR3 is 17 amino acids long. Germline V gene sequence: CDR1 SGHDT, CDR2 YYEEEE.

CDR3 amino acids: CASLPRVPAVDEQFF. CDR3 DNA: TGTGCCAGCCTCCCCAGGGTTCCAGCGGTCGATGAGCAGTTCTTC. The genes are TRBV27 and TRBJ2-1; D is possibly TRBD1 or TRBD2 (5 bases each). From germline, CDR1 is MNHEY and CDR2 SMNVEV (reference sequence). CDR3 length equals 15 residues. V lost 8 bases and J lost 8, with 22 bases in between.

The CDR3 DNA is TGTGCCAGCAGCTTACGGGGAGGGGATACGCAGTATTTT. Protein sequence: CASSLRGGDTQYF. This chain uses TRBV7-3 with TRBJ2-3; 7 positions agree with TRBD2. The trim removed 2 bases at V and 6 bases at J, leaving 2 bases unmatched. The CDR3 spans 13 residues. Germline V gene sequence: CDR1 SGHTA, CDR2 FQGTGA.

The gene calls are TRBV20-1 and TRBJ2-7, with D uncertain. The CDR3 extends over 11 amino acids. Trimming removed 2 bases at V and 6 bases at J, with 8 bases between. The germline gives CDR1 DFQATT, CDR2 SNEGSKA (reference sequence). CDR3 protein: CSARFSSEQYF. The DNA of the CDR3 is TGCAGTGCTAGATTTAGCTCCGAGCAGTACTTC.